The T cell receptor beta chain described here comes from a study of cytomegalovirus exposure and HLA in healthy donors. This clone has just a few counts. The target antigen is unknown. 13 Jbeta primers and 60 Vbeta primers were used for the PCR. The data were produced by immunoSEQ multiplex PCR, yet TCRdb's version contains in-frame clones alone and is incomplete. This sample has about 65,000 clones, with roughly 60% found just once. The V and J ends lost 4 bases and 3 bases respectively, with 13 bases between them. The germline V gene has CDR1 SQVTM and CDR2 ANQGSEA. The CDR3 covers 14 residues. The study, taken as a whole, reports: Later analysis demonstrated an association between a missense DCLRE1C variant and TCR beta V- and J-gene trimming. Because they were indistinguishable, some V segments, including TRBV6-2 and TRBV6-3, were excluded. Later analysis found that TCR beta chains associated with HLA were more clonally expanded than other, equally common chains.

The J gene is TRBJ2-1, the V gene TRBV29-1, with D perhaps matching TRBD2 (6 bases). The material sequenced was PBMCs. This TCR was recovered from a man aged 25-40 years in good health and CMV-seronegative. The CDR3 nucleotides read TGCAGCGTTGCGGGGGTGATCGGCTACAATGAGCAGTTCTTC. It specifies CSVAGVIGYNEQFF.